There are many counts of the clone carrying this T cell receptor (beta chain). Its target is unknown. The source of the sample is a study of T-cell reconstitution after alpha-beta-depleted transplantation in children. V was clipped by 2 bases and J by 2 bases; unmatched bases: 6. The CDR3 is 15 amino acids. The germline gives CDR1 SGHRS, CDR2 YFSETQ. Whole-study findings and limits: Reportedly, only several hundred clones from non-depleted graft cells drove alpha-beta T-cell counts at about two months. Surviving recipient T cells and thymic progenitors underlay high day-60 TCRbeta diversity in some patients. After one year, T-cell counts and TCRbeta diversity mostly came from new T cells.

The TCRbeta library incorporated unique molecular identifiers. A single record per CDR3 protein comes from TCRdb applying MiXCR to the PCR reads. The data show hundreds of thousands of distinct CDR3 sequences, approximately 8% seen once. The genes are TRBV5-1 and TRBJ2-7; 8 nucleotides agree with TRBD1. The sample consisted of PBMCs, mostly from graft donor cells, taken 180 days after TCRalphabeta/CD19-depleted stem cell transplant. This receptor was identified in a male patient between 5 and 17 years old who had a stem cell transplant for acute lymphoblastic leukemia, so the T cells may come from the graft donor. CDR3: CASSFQGASTYEQYF. CDR3 DNA sequence: TGCGCCAGCAGCTTTCAGGGGGCATCCACCTACGAGCAGTACTTC.